This note documents a single T cell receptor beta chain sequence. The data are from a study of blood T cell repertoires in COVID-19. The data were produced by immunoSEQ multiplex PCR, yet TCRdb's version contains in-frame clones alone and is incomplete. The data hold 30,000 to 35,000 clones, with over 80% observed a single time. V lost 6 bases, J lost 7 bases, and 4 bases stayed unmatched. The CDR3 totals 13 residues. CDR1 is MNHEY and CDR2 is SVGAGI in the germline V gene. The gene calls are TRBV6-5 and TRBJ1-5, with TRBD1 matching 9 bases. The receptor comes from a human donor with active COVID-19. The donor label of this sample is uncertain. Source material: peripheral blood. The CDR3 DNA reads TGTGCCAGCAGGGGACAGGGTGGACAGCCCCAGCATTTT. Translated, it gives CASRGQGGQPQHF.